These T cell receptor beta chains were read from a single sample in a study of sequential checkpoint blockade in melanoma. Assay: immunoSEQ multiplex PCR; the TCRdb copy retains only in-frame clones and omits some. Among around 9,300 clones listed, approximately 30% were seen once. The sequenced sample was tumor tissue (inferred from file names), obtained from a patient given nivolumab and ipilimumab in sequence. The receptor source for this set is a human donor with melanoma. The CDR3 runs from the conserved cysteine through the conserved F or W. D genes are given only for firm matches. The size entry is marked missing in some rows and otherwise reads once, few, many or a size class.

V	length	J	D	size	DNA	CDR3
TRBV6-8	14	TRBJ1-5	NA	NA	TGTGCCACGGGGGGTCTATTCAGCAATCAGCCCCAGCATTTT	CATGGLFSNQPQHF
TRBV18	15	TRBJ1-2	NA	NA	TGTGCCAGCTCACCTGGGGCGACTCCCACTGGTGGCTACACCTTC	CASSPGATPTGGYTF
TRBV28	16	TRBJ1-1	TRBD1	NA	TGTGCCACCCTAGGGGGGACAGGGGGGGGGAACACTGAAGCTTTCTTT	CATLGGTGGGNTEAFF
TRBV29-1	14	TRBJ2-7	TRBD1	NA	TGCAGCGTTGAATTCGCCGGACAGGGGATCGAGCAGTACTTC	CSVEFAGQGIEQYF
TRBV6-8	17	TRBJ2-2	TRBD1	NA	TGTGCCTACCGAAGGGAGGCAGGGGGCGCGGACACCGGGGAGCTGTTTTTT	CAYRREAGGADTGELFF
TRBV7-4	13	TRBJ1-4	TRBD1	NA	TGTGCCAGCAGCTTTCCAGGGGGTGAAAAACTGTTTTTT	CASSFPGGEKLFF
TRBV11-3	15	TRBJ1-1	NA	NA	TGTGCCAGCAGCTCGACGGACAAGGGGGGGGCTGAAGCTTTCTTT	CASSSTDKGGAEAFF
TRBV5-1	15	TRBJ2-1	TRBD2	NA	TGCGCCAGCAGCTTGGATAGCGGGGGGGCCAATGAGCAGTTCTTC	CASSLDSGGANEQFF
TRBV15	14	TRBJ1-2	TRBD1	few	TGTGCCACCAGCAGAAGCGGGACAGTCTATGGCTACACCTTC	CATSRSGTVYGYTF
TRBV2	16	TRBJ2-1	TRBD2	NA	TGTGCCAGCAGTGATATAGTAGCGGGGGGGGCAAGCGGGCAGTTCTTC	CASSDIVAGGASGQFF
TRBV11-3	14	TRBJ1-4	NA	many	TGTGCCAGCAGCTTAAATCCCCAAGCGGAGAAACTGTTTTTT	CASSLNPQAEKLFF
TRBV12-5	13	TRBJ1-1	NA	NA	TGTGCCAGCGGTAATGGACACGGCGCTGAAGCTTTCTTT	CASGNGHGAEAFF
TRBV6-8	14	TRBJ1-1	NA	NA	TGTGCCAGCAGGGTTACCGGGACACTCCGGGGAGCTTTCTTT	CASRVTGTLRGAFF
TRBV6-8	14	TRBJ1-3	NA	medium-sized	TGTGCCAGCAGTGATGGGGTCTCTGGAAACACCATATATTTT	CASSDGVSGNTIYF
TRBV18	15	TRBJ2-1	TRBD2	few	TGTGCCAGCGGCCGCTTAGCGGGGGGGGCTAATGAGCAGTTCTTC	CASGRLAGGANEQFF
TRBV6-8	15	TRBJ2-3	TRBD2	few	TGTGCCAGCAGTTACTCGCTGGGGGGGTCCGATACGCAGTATTTT	CASSYSLGGSDTQYF
TRBV29-1	13	TRBJ1-1	NA	NA	TGCAGCGTTGTCGGGGAAATTGACACTGAAGCTTTCTTT	CSVVGEIDTEAFF
TRBV18	14	TRBJ1-3	NA	NA	TGTGCCAGCTCCGCGCCGGGAGTTGGAAACACCATATATTTT	CASSAPGVGNTIYF
TRBV9	15	TRBJ2-1	NA	many	TGTGCCAGCAGCTCAGGGGCCAGCTCCTACAATGAGCAGTTCTTC	CASSSGASSYNEQFF
TRBV7-1	13	TRBJ1-1	NA	NA	TGTGCCAGCAGCAGCGACAGGAACACTGAAGCTTTCTTT	CASSSDRNTEAFF
TRBV5-1	16	TRBJ2-5	TRBD2	NA	TGCGCCAGCAGCCAGACTAGCGGGGGGGCTTTAGAGACCCAGTACTTC	CASSQTSGGALETQYF
TRBV11-3	15	TRBJ1-4	NA	medium-sized	TGTGCCAGCAGCTCCCCGGGAGGGGTAGGGGAAAAACTGTTTTTT	CASSSPGGVGEKLFF
TRBV11-3	16	TRBJ2-2	TRBD2	few	TGTGCCAGCAGCCCCCCTGGCGGGGGGGCGGGCCGGGAGCTGTTTTTT	CASSPPGGGAGRELFF
TRBV11-3	15	TRBJ2-3	TRBD2	NA	TGTGCCAGCAGCCTACTAGCGGGGAGCACAGATACGCAGTATTTT	CASSLLAGSTDTQYF
TRBV6-8	15	TRBJ2-1	TRBD2	NA	TGTGCCAGCGGTAGACTAGCGGGGGGGGCCGATGAGCAGTTCTTC	CASGRLAGGADEQFF
TRBV29-1	14	TRBJ2-3	TRBD2	medium-sized	TGCAGCGTTGAACTAGCGGGGGAATGGGATACGCAGTATTTT	CSVELAGEWDTQYF
TRBV28	13	TRBJ1-2	TRBD1	NA	TGTGCCAGCAGACCACAGGGGAACTATGGCTACACCTTC	CASRPQGNYGYTF
TRBV14	14	TRBJ1-4	NA	medium-sized	TGTGCCAGCAGCCAAGACGTTGCTCGAGAAAAACTGTTTTTT	CASSQDVAREKLFF
TRBV10-2	13	TRBJ2-7	NA	NA	TGCGCCAGCAGCCGACAGGTCTCCTACGAGCAGTACTTC	CASSRQVSYEQYF
TRBV10-3	14	TRBJ2-2	NA	large	TGTGCCATCAGTGAGTCGGGTTGGCAAGGGGAGCTGTTTTTT	CAISESGWQGELFF
TRBV28	14	TRBJ2-1	TRBD2	few	TGTGCCAGCAGTTTGGGACTAGGCTCCCGTGAGCAGTTCTTC	CASSLGLGSREQFF
TRBV10-2	13	TRBJ1-2	NA	NA	TGCGCCAGCAGTGAGCGTGGGGGGTATGGCTACACCTTC	CASSERGGYGYTF
TRBV7-4	13	TRBJ2-1	NA	few	TGTGCCAGCAGCTTCTCCACCTACAATGAGCAGTTCTTC	CASSFSTYNEQFF
TRBV30	14	TRBJ1-1	NA	NA	TGTGCCTGGTCATCACAGGGAGCCCGCACTGAAGCTTTCTTT	CAWSSQGARTEAFF
TRBV28	13	TRBJ2-3	NA	few	TGTGCCAGCAGGCCGATTTCCCCAGATACGCAGTATTTT	CASRPISPDTQYF
TRBV19	13	TRBJ1-3	NA	NA	TGTGCCAGTAGTATCGCTACTGGAAACACCATATATTTT	CASSIATGNTIYF
TRBV7-8	13	TRBJ2-1	TRBD1	few	TGTGCCAGCAGCCCGGACAGGGAGCCTGAGCAGTTCTTC	CASSPDREPEQFF
TRBV11-3	15	TRBJ2-7	NA	NA	TGTGCCAGCAGCTTACTATTGGGGGTAGGCGACGAGCAGTACTTC	CASSLLLGVGDEQYF
TRBV11-3	15	TRBJ1-5	NA	NA	TGTGCCAGCACCCCCCCACAACGGGGGGATCAGCCCCAGCATTTT	CASTPPQRGDQPQHF
TRBV5-1	14	TRBJ2-5	NA	NA	TGCGCCAGCAGCTTAGTTAATGACCAAGAGACCCAGTACTTC	CASSLVNDQETQYF
TRBV7-2	13	TRBJ1-1	NA	many	TGTGCCAGCAGTGGGCAGGGAGGAACTGAAGCTTTCTTT	CASSGQGGTEAFF
TRBV11-3	16	TRBJ2-1	NA	NA	TGTGCCAGCAGCTTAGGTTCAGGGTCCCCGACCGATGAGCAGTTCTTC	CASSLGSGSPTDEQFF
TRBV19	14	TRBJ2-3	NA	NA	TGTGCCAGTAGTATTAGAGCACGGACAGATACGCAGTATTTT	CASSIRARTDTQYF
TRBV6-7	11	TRBJ2-7	NA	NA	TGTGCCAGCAGCACCGGGGCGGAGCAGTACTTC	CASSTGAEQYF
TRBV11-3	15	TRBJ2-3	TRBD2	few	TGTGCCAGCGCTACCGGGACTAGCGGAACAGATACGCAGTATTTT	CASATGTSGTDTQYF
TRBV9	13	TRBJ2-1	NA	few	TGTGCCAGCAGCGTAGCGCCTTACAATGAGCAGTTCTTC	CASSVAPYNEQFF
TRBV15	17	TRBJ2-7	NA	NA	TGTGCCACCAGCAGAGATACCCACCAGGGTACATACTACGAGCAGTACTTC	CATSRDTHQGTYYEQYF
TRBV23-1	13	TRBJ1-6	NA	NA	TGCGCCAGCACGAAAGGAATCGATTCACCCCTCCACTTT	CASTKGIDSPLHF
TRBV11-3	17	TRBJ2-6	NA	few	TGTGCCAGCAGCTTAGTAGGGATGGGGCCTGGGGCCAACGTCCTGACTTTC	CASSLVGMGPGANVLTF
TRBV9	15	TRBJ1-1	NA	NA	TGTGCCAGCAGTCCTAGGACCCCAATGAACACTGAAGCTTTCTTT	CASSPRTPMNTEAFF